The clone carrying this TCR beta chain was recorded many times. The antigen remains unidentified. The data were taken from a study of T cells after yellow fever vaccination. The V and J ends lost 6 bases and 2 bases, in that order; junction bases with no gene match: 7. The CDR3 length is 15 residues. Germline V gives CDR1 MNHNS, CDR2 SASEGT. Template switching with 5'RACE generated the TCR cDNA and added a universal primer site and UMIs. Each CDR3 protein is one row after TCRdb ran MiXCR on the 5' RACE reads. The sample holds roughly 140,000 distinct CDR3 sequences, over 7% seen once. Study-level results: A small proportion of clonotypes was detected in both the CD4 and CD8 compartments. Subsequent booster samples again held most clones from primary vaccination (around 96% CD4, roughly 88% CD8).

The receptor's source is a man aged 30 to 39 who received the YFV17D yellow fever vaccine. The gene calls are TRBV6-1 and TRBJ1-5, with TRBD1 identical over 7 bases. The sample here was CD4+ T cells sorted from PBMCs, taken 5 days after the yellow fever booster vaccination. The CDR3 DNA reads TGTGCCAGCAGCAATTCGGGACAGCGCAATCAGCCCCAGCATTTT. It yields the protein CASSNSGQRNQPQHF.